This T cell receptor (beta chain) appears in the sequencing data of a study of blood T cells in healthy people across ages. Study-level findings and limits: More naive CD4+ cells and higher diversity were found in long-lived than in aged donors. A strong correlation was found between TCR beta diversity and the percentage of naive T cells.

The second PCR ran roughly 7 to 12 cycles with a sample-barcoded 5' primer and J-beta primers. Each sample yielded at least 2.5 million CDR3-containing paired-end reads. TCRdb reprocessed the 5' RACE reads via MiXCR and lists one record per CDR3 protein. Altogether 1.5 million to 2 million distinct CDR3 sequences are present, about 32% being singletons, with the ten largest covering approximately 10%. This CDR3 is built from 16 residues. V gave up 2 bases and J gave up 8 bases, with 16 bases separating them. Per germline, CDR1 MNHEY and CDR2 SMNVEV (reference sequence). This clonotype appeared a few times. The target antigen is unknown. Each donor gave ten milliliters of peripheral blood.

The TCR was taken from a woman aged 25 to 39 in good health. This chain joins TRBV27 and TRBJ1-6; D unclear. The sample taken for sequencing was blood. This chain's CDR3 is CASSLLNRARHSPLHF. The CDR3 coding sequence is TGTGCCAGCAGTTTACTCAACCGGGCCCGGCATTCACCCCTCCACTTT.